A selection of T cell receptor beta chains follows, all from one sample in a study of blood T cell repertoires in COVID-19. Repertoires were generated with immunoSEQ multiplex PCR, while TCRdb's copy carries only in-frame clones and drops some. Here the sample spans 90,000 or so clones, about 82% being singletons. The sequencing sample was made of peripheral blood. The receptor set was obtained from a man between 45 and 60 years old with active COVID-19. CDR3s include the opening cysteine and the closing phenylalanine or tryptophan. Each record gives: clone size, D gene, J gene, V gene, CDR3 DNA, CDR3 protein. A D gene is named only where the DNA matches it firmly. Clone sizes are given selectively: once, few, many, or a class where the clone is expanded.

once,TRBD1,TRBJ2-7,TRBV7-9,TGTGCCAGCAGCCTTTGGACAGGGCTGGCCGGGGTGCAGTACTTC,CASSLWTGLAGVQYF
.,TRBD2,TRBJ2-5,TRBV6-2/TRBV6-3,TGTGCCAGCAGTTACGGGGTTTTGGCGGGAGGGCAAGAGACCCAGTACTTC,CASSYGVLAGGQETQYF
once,.,TRBJ2-3,TRBV29-1,TGCAGCGTTGGGCACACACACACAGATACGCAGTATTTT,CSVGHTHTDTQYF
.,.,TRBJ2-1,TRBV29-1,TGCAGCGTTGTACGGACTCCAGGTTCGGAGCAGTTCTTC,CSVVRTPGSEQFF
.,.,TRBJ2-5,TRBV6-5,TGTGCCAGCAGCCCGGGGGTAGCCGAGACCCAGTACTTC,CASSPGVAETQYF
.,TRBD2,TRBJ2-5,TRBV3-1/TRBV3-2,TGTGCCAGCAGGCGGGAGGCTACAAAAGAGACCCAGTACTTC,CASRREATKETQYF
.,TRBD1,TRBJ2-5,TRBV5-4,TGTGCCAGCAGCTCCTCCTCAGGGGGCACGGTGGAGACCCAGTACTTC,CASSSSSGGTVETQYF
.,TRBD1,TRBJ1-2,TRBV6-5,TGTGCCAGCAGTTACTCGACAGGGGGCCAGTATGGCTACACCTTC,CASSYSTGGQYGYTF
.,.,TRBJ2-1,TRBV5-1,TGCGCCAGCAGCTTGGTGGCAGGGGACTACAATGAGCAGTTCTTC,CASSLVAGDYNEQFF
.,TRBD1,TRBJ2-1,TRBV2,TGTGCCAGCATACAGGACAGGGGCCGCTACAATGAGCAGTTCTTC,CASIQDRGRYNEQFF
.,.,TRBJ2-1,TRBV27,TGTGCCAGCAGTTTATCACATCCCGTCTACAATGAGCAGTTCTTC,CASSLSHPVYNEQFF
.,.,TRBJ2-7,TRBV5-6,TGTGCCAGCGGTCACTCAGGCTTGACGCACGAGCAGTACTTC,CASGHSGLTHEQYF
.,.,TRBJ2-5,TRBV7-7,TGTGCCAGCAGCCAGTACGCGGGCGGCCAAGAGACCCAGTACTTC,CASSQYAGGQETQYF
.,TRBD1,TRBJ1-2,TRBV7-9,TGTGCCAGCATCCTCTGGGGGACAGACTATGGCTACACCTTC,CASILWGTDYGYTF
.,.,TRBJ1-2,TRBV4-3,TGCGCCAGCAGCCAAGATGCAAGGCAGGGAGGGGTCGGCTACACCTTC,CASSQDARQGGVGYTF
few,.,TRBJ1-2,TRBV28,TGTGCCAGCAGTTTATCTTACGAGGGCTACACCTTC,CASSLSYEGYTF
.,TRBD2,TRBJ2-3,TRBV7-8,TGTGCCAGCACCCCACTAGCGGGGCGCACAGATACGCAGTATTTT,CASTPLAGRTDTQYF
.,TRBD2,TRBJ2-5,TRBV9,TGTGCCAGCAGCGTAAGGACTAGCGGAGAGACCCAGTACTTC,CASSVRTSGETQYF
.,TRBD1,TRBJ1-4,TRBV28,TGTGCCAGCAGCCCAGGGGGCGCTTGGACTAATGAAAAACTGTTTTTT,CASSPGGAWTNEKLFF
.,.,TRBJ1-5,TRBV28,TGTGCCAGCAGTTTGGGTCGGCAGGGGAACAATCAGCCCCAGCATTTT,CASSLGRQGNNQPQHF
.,TRBD1,TRBJ1-2,TRBV5-1,TGCGCCAGCAGCGTCGGACAGGGCGGAGGCTACACCTTC,CASSVGQGGGYTF
.,.,TRBJ1-1,TRBV4-3,TGCGCCAGCAGCCAAGATAGCGGGTTTATGGACACTGAAGCTTTCTTT,CASSQDSGFMDTEAFF
.,.,TRBJ2-3,TRBV29-1,TGCAGCGTTGCCGGGAAGCAATCTAGCACAGATACGCAGTATTTT,CSVAGKQSSTDTQYF
many,.,TRBJ1-2,TRBV28,TGTGCCAGCAGTGGACGAGGGTTCGGCTACACCTTC,CASSGRGFGYTF
.,.,TRBJ1-2,TRBV9,TGTGCCAGCAGCGTAGCTCCAGGGGCCGGCTATGGCTACACCTTC,CASSVAPGAGYGYTF
.,TRBD1,TRBJ1-1,TRBV5-1,TGCGCCAGCAGCTTGGACAGGGGGCAAACTGAAGCTTTCTTT,CASSLDRGQTEAFF
.,.,TRBJ2-7,TRBV7-2,TGTGCCAGCAGCTTCCCAGGCTACGAGCAGTACTTC,CASSFPGYEQYF
many,TRBD2,TRBJ2-1,TRBV2,TGTGCCAGCACAGAGCGGGACTCCTACAATGAGCAGTTCTTC,CASTERDSYNEQFF
.,.,TRBJ1-2,TRBV5-5,TGTGCCAGCAGTTCCCGGCCAGTCGGGGGGTACGGCTACACCTTC,CASSSRPVGGYGYTF
few,.,TRBJ1-1,TRBV7-6,TGTGCCAGCAGCTTAGATAACGCAGGTAGAACTGAAGCTTTCTTT,CASSLDNAGRTEAFF
.,TRBD1,TRBJ1-1,TRBV5-6,TGTGCCAGCAGCTTGGTCCGGACAGGGGGCACTGAAGCTTTCTTT,CASSLVRTGGTEAFF
.,.,TRBJ1-4,TRBV7-9,TGTGCCGGGGGGTTCTCGAGGGATGAAAAACTGTTTTTT,CAGGFSRDEKLFF
.,.,TRBJ2-7,TRBV5-1,TGCGCCAGCAGCTTGATGGGGCCGAGCTCCTACGAGCAGTACTTC,CASSLMGPSSYEQYF
.,TRBD1,TRBJ2-2,TRBV3-1/TRBV3-2,TGTGCCAGCAGCCAAGGCAGGGGGTGGACCGGGGAGCTGTTTTTT,CASSQGRGWTGELFF
.,TRBD1,TRBJ1-2,TRBV5-1,TGCGCCAGCAGAGGACAGGGGGCGTATGGCTACACCTTC,CASRGQGAYGYTF
.,.,TRBJ2-2,TRBV11-2,TGTGCCAGCAGCTTTCAGAACACCGGGGAGCTGTTTTTT,CASSFQNTGELFF
.,.,TRBJ1-1,TRBV7-2,TGTGCCAGCAGCCTTCCGTTGGGGCCCACTGAAGCTTTCTTT,CASSLPLGPTEAFF
.,TRBD2,TRBJ2-7,TRBV7-8,TGTGCCAGCAGCTTAAGGCGGGAGGTCACCTACGAGCAGTACTTC,CASSLRREVTYEQYF
.,.,TRBJ1-4,TRBV4-1,TGCGCCAGCAGCCAAGACTACAGGGAGAATGAAAAACTGTTTTTT,CASSQDYRENEKLFF
.,.,TRBJ1-5,TRBV18,TGTGCCAGCTCCTCAGGGTTAGATCAGCCCCAGCATTTT,CASSSGLDQPQHF
.,.,TRBJ2-7,TRBV19,TGTGCCGGGGGAGGAGGCAGGGGGATCTACGAGCAGTACTTC,CAGGGGRGIYEQYF
.,TRBD2,TRBJ2-1,TRBV6-2/TRBV6-3,TGTGCCAGCAGTTTTCGGACTAGCGGGGGGGCATCCTACAATGAGCAGTTCTTC,CASSFRTSGGASYNEQFF
once,.,TRBJ2-2,TRBV4-3,TGCGCCAGCAGCCGAGACAGGAGGTGGACCGGGGAGCTGTTTTTT,CASSRDRRWTGELFF
.,.,TRBJ2-5,TRBV7-6,TGTGCCAGCAGCTTAGGTCCGGGTGCGGAGACCCAGTACTTC,CASSLGPGAETQYF
.,TRBD2,TRBJ2-7,TRBV6-2/TRBV6-3,TGTGCCAGCAGTAGCCCCAAGGCGGGAGGAATCTACGAGCAGTACTTC,CASSSPKAGGIYEQYF
.,TRBD1,TRBJ1-2,TRBV11-1,TGTGCCAGCAGCTCCCCGACAGGGGATGGCTACACCTTC,CASSSPTGDGYTF
.,TRBD1,TRBJ1-1,TRBV9,TGTGCCAGCAGCGTAGACCCCGCTGTAGACAGGGGCACTGAAGCTTTCTTT,CASSVDPAVDRGTEAFF
.,.,TRBJ1-6,TRBV9,TGTGCCAGCAGCTCCGGTGACTCCTATAATTCACCCCTCCACTTT,CASSSGDSYNSPLHF
.,TRBD1,TRBJ2-2,TRBV24-1,TGTGCCACCAGTGATTTTAAGGGGGCGCCCGGGGAGCTGTTTTTT,CATSDFKGAPGELFF
.,TRBD2,TRBJ2-1,TRBV6-1,TGTGCCAGCAGTGAGAACCCGGGACTAGCGGGACTAAGAGCCTACAATGAGCAGTTCTTC,CASSENPGLAGLRAYNEQFF
.,.,TRBJ1-6,TRBV6-5,TGTGCCAGCAGGCCTCCTCAGGGCCGAAATTCACCCCTCCACTTT,CASRPPQGRNSPLHF
.,.,TRBJ2-5,TRBV29-1,TGCAGCGTTGAGGTGGGGAGGAAAGAGACCCAGTACTTC,CSVEVGRKETQYF
once,.,TRBJ1-2,TRBV5-1,TGCGCCAGCAGCTCCAGGGGTGGTAACTATGGCTACACCTTC,CASSSRGGNYGYTF
.,.,TRBJ2-7,TRBV7-9,TGTGCCAGCAGCTTGGCAAGGGACAAAGAGCAGTACTTC,CASSLARDKEQYF
.,TRBD2,TRBJ2-1,TRBV6-2/TRBV6-3,TGTGCCAGCAGTCGCCGACTAGCGGGGGGAATCTACAATGAGCAGTTCTTC,CASSRRLAGGIYNEQFF
.,TRBD1,TRBJ1-2,TRBV9,TGTGCCAGCAGCCCCGAAGCAGGGGGCCTCTATGGCTACACCTTC,CASSPEAGGLYGYTF
.,.,TRBJ2-7,TRBV7-6,TGTGCCAGCAGCTTAGGAGCTAGGCGAGACAACCGCGGGGAGCAGTACTTC,CASSLGARRDNRGEQYF
.,.,TRBJ2-7,TRBV7-2,TGTGCCAGCAGCGCCCAGGGGTATGAGCAGTACTTC,CASSAQGYEQYF
.,TRBD2,TRBJ2-1,TRBV5-4,TGTGCCAGCAGCTTGTATTTAGCGGGAGGGCACAATGAGCAGTTCTTC,CASSLYLAGGHNEQFF